A selection of T cell receptor beta chains follows, all from one sample in a study of T cells in severe cutaneous drug reactions. TCRdb re-called the multiplex PCR reads and catalogs CDR3 proteins one per entry, DNA excluded. Recorded for this sample: almost 5,500 distinct CDR3 sequences. Sequenced: PBMCs. These receptors originate from a human donor with a severe cutaneous adverse drug reaction. CDR3s include the opening cysteine and the closing phenylalanine or tryptophan. The listing skips clone size in some rows; elsewhere it reads once, few, many or a size class.

.	TRBJ2-2	TRBV27	CASGYDGGRAGELFF
.	TRBJ2-5	TRBV4-3	CASSQGWGGQETQYF
.	TRBJ1-1	TRBV20-1	CSARRGPQTEAFF
.	TRBJ1-6	TRBV5-1	CASSLDRERSPLHF
.	TRBJ2-1	TRBV18	CASSPEGPMSYNEQFF
.	TRBJ2-3	TRBV10-3	CAISESGQGHNTDTQYF
.	TRBJ2-5	TRBV2	CASGGTQQETQYF
.	TRBJ1-5	TRBV12-3/TRBV12-4	CASSLTGGGHQPQHF
.	TRBJ1-1	TRBV4-1	CASSLGTDLNTEAFF
.	TRBJ2-1	TRBV20-1	CSAPDRGSYNEQFF
medium-sized	TRBJ2-7	TRBV4-1	CASSQDRGQATYEQYF
medium-sized	TRBJ1-1	TRBV18	CASSGSQGTNTEAFF
.	TRBJ2-5	TRBV7-9	CASRNREAQETQYF
.	TRBJ2-1	TRBV30	CAWEKGSSYNEQFF
.	TRBJ2-7	TRBV20-1	CSAPDRSSYEQYF
.	TRBJ2-1	TRBV10-3	CAISEEPSGSPYNEQFF
.	TRBJ1-2	TRBV5-4	CASSLRGTGNGYTF
medium-sized	TRBJ1-1	TRBV7-9	CASGRERPNTEAFF
.	TRBJ1-1	TRBV30	CAWSDRQMNTEAFF
medium-sized	TRBJ2-1	TRBV4-2	CASSQVLWTSGNYNEQFF
.	TRBJ2-3	TRBV11-3	CASSSGTSGRYSTDTQYF
medium-sized	TRBJ2-7	TRBV27	CASSLGAEQYF
.	TRBJ2-1	TRBV14	CASSQVHGQGAANEQFF
medium-sized	TRBJ1-5	TRBV6-6	CASSYSGGPNQPQHF
medium-sized	TRBJ1-5	TRBV28	CASSQEYSNQPQHF
.	TRBJ2-3	TRBV10-3	CAISESLAGAGDTQYF
.	TRBJ2-1	TRBV7-2	CASSFPSSGSSYNEQFF
medium-sized	TRBJ1-5	TRBV28	CASRQQGDVKTNQPQHF
.	TRBJ2-7	TRBV4-1	CASSLAGQIGGEQYF
medium-sized	TRBJ2-7	TRBV4-1	CASSQDWDSTYEQYF
.	TRBJ2-7	TRBV7-9	CASSSTAVAYEQYF
.	TRBJ2-3	TRBV20-1	CSARDGRTSTDTQYF
.	TRBJ1-1	TRBV10-3	CAISEIPGPGSEAFF
medium-sized	TRBJ2-7	TRBV27	CASSLTLTDGHEQYF
.	TRBJ2-7	TRBV4-2	CASSQERPLYEQYF
medium-sized	TRBJ2-7	TRBV28	CASSLPLARNEQYF
.	TRBJ2-1	TRBV4-1	CTSSQESGLLYNEQFF
medium-sized	TRBJ1-5	TRBV6-1	CASSEAARDLSNQPQHF
.	TRBJ2-1	TRBV29-1	CSVEDWASGSTYNEQFF
.	TRBJ1-1	TRBV20-1	CSARVRRNTEAFF
.	TRBJ2-1	TRBV10-1	CASSEGLADYNEQFF
.	TRBJ2-1	TRBV4-2	CASSQGPGSSYNEQFF
medium-sized	TRBJ2-2	TRBV27	CASRTLGQGTTFGELFF
.	TRBJ2-7	TRBV3-1	CASSQASRPYEQYF
medium-sized	TRBJ1-5	TRBV28	CASSFRAFNQPQHF
medium-sized	TRBJ1-6	TRBV27	CASSLHTGGNSPLHF
.	TRBJ2-7	TRBV20-1	CSARAPRIWDSTISYEQYF
medium-sized	TRBJ1-5	TRBV6-2/TRBV6-3	CASSYSGVHQPQHF
.	TRBJ2-1	TRBV6-4	CASSPSETSGSNEQFF
.	TRBJ2-1	TRBV18	CASSSRLGSSYNEQFF
.	TRBJ2-5	TRBV7-9	CASSADQHQETQYF
.	TRBJ2-5	TRBV7-9	CASSFQGSSETQYF
.	TRBJ2-7	TRBV11-2	CASSLQGTAVLEQYF
.	TRBJ1-1	TRBV7-9	CASSSRQMNTEAFF
.	TRBJ2-1	TRBV6-1	CASLAGDEQFF
medium-sized	TRBJ1-1	TRBV7-2	CASSSGQSNTEAFF
.	TRBJ2-1	TRBV27	CASTPAGLAGGTGNEQFF